This is a list of T cell receptor beta chains from one sample in a study of blood T cell repertoires in COVID-19. TCRdb's table, derived via immunoSEQ multiplex PCR, lists solely in-frame clones and lacks some. This table has tens of thousands of clones, roughly 85% appearing once. Sequenced input: peripheral blood. The receptor source for this set is a human donor in a cohort sampled during active or convalescent COVID-19. Each CDR3 is given with its conserved first and last residue. The D gene is left open where the match is weak. Clone size, where shown, is once, few, many, or a class for clones that have expanded.

J | size | V | D | DNA | CDR3
TRBJ1-1 | - | TRBV2 | - | TGTGCCAGCAGCCCCAGGGAAACTGAAGCTTTCTTT | CASSPRETEAFF
TRBJ2-3 | - | TRBV29-1 | TRBD2 | TGCAGCGCCGCGCGCCTAGCGGACCGCCAACATACGCAGTATTTT | CSAARLADRQHTQYF
TRBJ1-1 | - | TRBV6-5 | TRBD1 | TGTGCCAGCAGTTCCTGGACAGGGGTCACTGAAGCTTTCTTT | CASSSWTGVTEAFF
TRBJ1-1 | - | TRBV7-9 | - | TGTGCCAGCAGCTTAGCGGCGGAGACTGAAGCTTTCTTT | CASSLAAETEAFF
TRBJ1-6 | - | TRBV7-9 | TRBD1 | TGTGCCAGCAGCTTAGGGGACAGGGAAAGGCGGTCACCCCTCCACTTT | CASSLGDRERRSPLHF
TRBJ2-7 | - | TRBV19 | TRBD1 | TGTGCCACGTCAGGGGGCTTATTTGACGAGCAGTACTTC | CATSGGLFDEQYF
TRBJ1-5 | - | TRBV11-2 | - | TGTGCCAGCAGCTTAGTCGGGGGTTCGCCCCAGCATTTT | CASSLVGGSPQHF
TRBJ2-2 | - | TRBV6-6 | TRBD1 | TGTGCCAGCAGCAGGGGGCCCGGGGAGCTGTTTTTT | CASSRGPGELFF
TRBJ2-1 | few | TRBV24-1 | - | TGTGCCACCAGTGATTCGGGAAAGAAAGAGCAGTTCTTC | CATSDSGKKEQFF
TRBJ1-2 | - | TRBV19 | TRBD1 | TGTGCCAGTAGTATAGGACAGGGGAACTATGGCTACACCTTC | CASSIGQGNYGYTF
TRBJ2-3 | - | TRBV7-8 | TRBD1 | TGTGCCAGCAGCTTACGGGACAGGGGACGGGGCACAGATACGCAGTATTTT | CASSLRDRGRGTDTQYF
TRBJ1-1 | - | TRBV18 | TRBD1 | TGTGCCAGCTCACCGCCCGGGACAGATGAAGCTTTCTTT | CASSPPGTDEAFF
TRBJ1-5 | - | TRBV15 | - | TGTGCCACCAGCAGAGATCAGGGGTCCGGGCAGCCCCAGCATTTT | CATSRDQGSGQPQHF
TRBJ2-3 | few | TRBV5-1 | - | TGCGCCAGCAGTCCAGGGCAATGGGGCACAGATACGCAGTATTTT | CASSPGQWGTDTQYF
TRBJ1-1 | - | TRBV5-4 | TRBD1 | TGTGCCAGCACCCCGGGACAGGGAATGAACACTGAAGCTTTCTTT | CASTPGQGMNTEAFF
TRBJ2-7 | - | TRBV6-5 | - | TGTGCCAGCAGTTACCGTACTGGGAGTACCTACGAGCAGTACTTC | CASSYRTGSTYEQYF
TRBJ2-3 | - | TRBV7-2 | - | TGTGCCAGCAGCTTAGAGTGGGCGGGGCGCCCCACAGATACGCAGTATTTT | CASSLEWAGRPTDTQYF
TRBJ1-5 | - | TRBV4-1 | TRBD1 | TGCGCCAGCAGCCCCGGGACAGGGGATAACCAGCCCCAGCATTTT | CASSPGTGDNQPQHF
TRBJ2-1 | - | TRBV4-2 | TRBD2 | TGTGCCAGCAGCCAAGATCGGGGGGGGGCCAACAATGAGCAGTTCTTC | CASSQDRGGANNEQFF
TRBJ2-1 | - | TRBV9 | TRBD1 | TGTGCCAGCGGGGACGGGACAGGGTTGTACAATGAGCAGTTCTTC | CASGDGTGLYNEQFF
TRBJ2-2 | - | TRBV6-5 | TRBD2 | TGTGCCAGCAGTTACTCGTGGGGGGGCACCGGGGAGCTGTTTTTT | CASSYSWGGTGELFF
TRBJ2-1 | - | TRBV18 | TRBD1 | TGTGCCAGCTCACCCTCCGGGACAGCTAATGAGCAGTTCTTC | CASSPSGTANEQFF
TRBJ2-5 | - | TRBV3-1/TRBV3-2 | TRBD2 | TGTGCCAGCAGCCTCCCTAGCGGGGGGGCGGAGACCCAGTACTTC | CASSLPSGGAETQYF
TRBJ2-1 | - | TRBV6-2/TRBV6-3 | TRBD2 | TGTGCCAGCAGTAGAAATTGGGGGGGTGTTGAGCAGTTCTTC | CASSRNWGGVEQFF
TRBJ1-1 | - | TRBV12-3/TRBV12-4 | - | TGTGCCAGCAGTTGGGCTGGGAACACTGAAGCTTTCTTT | CASSWAGNTEAFF
TRBJ1-5 | - | TRBV7-2 | TRBD1 | TGTGCCAGCAGCTTAGAAGGGACAGGGGGAGGTCAGCCCCAGCATTTT | CASSLEGTGGGQPQHF
TRBJ2-6 | few | TRBV4-1 | - | TGCGCCAGCAGCCAAGAATTCGTTAGGGCCAACGTCCTGACTTTC | CASSQEFVRANVLTF
TRBJ1-1 | - | TRBV5-1 | TRBD1 | TGCGCCAGCAGCTTGGGATACCCAGGGGGCAAAAACACTGAAGCTTTCTTT | CASSLGYPGGKNTEAFF
TRBJ1-1 | - | TRBV4-2 | TRBD1 | TGTGCCAGCAGCCAAGCGATACAGGGGGCGGACACTGAAGCTTTCTTT | CASSQAIQGADTEAFF
TRBJ2-3 | - | TRBV9 | - | TGTGCCAGCAGCGTAGCTACGACATTCGACAGGTTTTTTAGCACAGATACGCAGTATTTT | CASSVATTFDRFFSTDTQYF
TRBJ1-4 | - | TRBV4-2 | TRBD1 | TGTGCCAGCAGCCAAGAAGGGACAGGGATTAATGAAAAACTGTTTTTT | CASSQEGTGINEKLFF
TRBJ1-3 | - | TRBV2 | - | TGTGCCAGCAGTGTTCAGGACTCTGGAAACACCATATATTTT | CASSVQDSGNTIYF
TRBJ1-2 | - | TRBV7-9 | - | TGTGCCAGCAGCGCACCCCGGGGGGGGCAGTTTGGCTACACCTTC | CASSAPRGGQFGYTF
TRBJ1-2 | few | TRBV12-3/TRBV12-4 | - | TGTGCCAGCAGTTTAGACCGTTTAGTTGGCTACACCTTC | CASSLDRLVGYTF
TRBJ2-5 | - | TRBV5-1 | - | TGCGCCAGCAGCTTAAGCGGAACAAATCAAGAGACCCAGTACTTC | CASSLSGTNQETQYF
TRBJ1-1 | - | TRBV4-3 | - | TGCGCCAGCAGCCAAGTCATTGGGCAGGGAGGCACTGAAGCTTTCTTT | CASSQVIGQGGTEAFF
TRBJ1-5 | - | TRBV9 | TRBD1 | TGTGCCAGCAGCGGAGGGACAGGGCGCGATCAGCCCCAGCATTTT | CASSGGTGRDQPQHF
TRBJ1-2 | - | TRBV27 | TRBD1 | TGTGCCAGCAGTACACTGACAGGGAGTAACTATGGCTACACCTTC | CASSTLTGSNYGYTF
TRBJ2-1 | few | TRBV20-1 | TRBD2 | TGCAGTGCTAGTTCCGGGACTAGCGGAGACAATGAGCAGTTCTTC | CSASSGTSGDNEQFF
TRBJ1-2 | once | TRBV27 | TRBD1 | TGTGCCAGCGGGTCGGGACAGGGGTACTATGGCTACACCTTC | CASGSGQGYYGYTF
TRBJ1-3 | - | TRBV9 | - | TGTGCCAGCAGCGTAGCTATCTCAACAGGGTTAAGTGGAAACACCATATATTTT | CASSVAISTGLSGNTIYF
TRBJ1-5 | - | TRBV19 | TRBD1 | TGTGCCAGTAGTGTCAGACAGGGGGAACTGTTAAATCAGCCCCAGCATTTT | CASSVRQGELLNQPQHF
TRBJ2-2 | - | TRBV7-9 | TRBD2 | TGTGCCAGCAGCGACGGACTAGCGGGGCTCCTGAACACCGGGGAGCTGTTTTTT | CASSDGLAGLLNTGELFF
TRBJ1-4 | - | TRBV27 | TRBD1 | TGTGCCAGCAGTGGGGGACAGGGTCCTGAAAAACTGTTTTTT | CASSGGQGPEKLFF
TRBJ2-5 | - | TRBV7-2 | - | TGTGCCAGCAGGCCGTTTACGGGGTGGGAGACCCAGTACTTC | CASRPFTGWETQYF
TRBJ2-1 | few | TRBV7-2 | TRBD2 | TGTGCCAGCAGACCCCGGGGAGGAGCGGGGAATGAGCAGTTCTTC | CASRPRGGAGNEQFF
TRBJ2-3 | - | TRBV29-1 | TRBD2 | TGCAGCGTTGAAACACTAGCGGGGGCCATTAGAGATACGCAGTATTTT | CSVETLAGAIRDTQYF
TRBJ1-6 | - | TRBV5-1 | TRBD1 | TGCGCCAGCAGCCTCAATGACAGGGCTTCACCCCTCCACTTT | CASSLNDRASPLHF
TRBJ2-5 | - | TRBV11-2 | - | TGTGCCAGCAGGTCTTCGGACGCGGGACCCCAGTACTTC | CASRSSDAGPQYF
TRBJ1-3 | - | TRBV9 | - | TGTGCCAGCAGCGTGGGCGGGGAGTCTGGAAACACCATATATTTT | CASSVGGESGNTIYF
TRBJ2-3 | - | TRBV10-2 | TRBD2 | TGCGCCAGCAGAAGGGGGAGCGGGGGAGGCACAGATACGCAGTATTTT | CASRRGSGGGTDTQYF
TRBJ2-1 | - | TRBV18 | TRBD1 | TGTGCCAGCTCACCCCGACAGGGGGCAGGGGAGCAGTTCTTC | CASSPRQGAGEQFF
TRBJ2-7 | once | TRBV5-5 | TRBD1 | TGTGCCAGCAGCTGGGGACAGGGGGGGTCCGAGCAGTACTTC | CASSWGQGGSEQYF
TRBJ2-7 | - | TRBV5-1 | - | TGCGCCAGCAGCTTGGGGGACTTCCCGGAGACAGTCTCCTACGAGCAGTACTTC | CASSLGDFPETVSYEQYF
TRBJ1-1 | - | TRBV28 | TRBD1 | TGTGCCAGCAAACAGGGGGACAACACTGAAGCTTTCTTT | CASKQGDNTEAFF
TRBJ2-1 | few | TRBV7-2 | - | TGTGCCAGCAGCCCAGACCGGACATATGAGCAGTTCTTC | CASSPDRTYEQFF
TRBJ2-7 | few | TRBV5-5 | - | TGTGCCAGCAGCCTCGGGAGCTCCTACGAGCAGTACTTC | CASSLGSSYEQYF
TRBJ1-2 | - | TRBV20-1 | - | TGCAGTGCTAGTCCCGTAACTAACTATGGCTACACCTTC | CSASPVTNYGYTF
TRBJ2-3 | - | TRBV7-7 | TRBD2 | TGTGCTAGCAGCTTAACTAGCGGGGGGGCCGTAGATACGCAGTATTTT | CASSLTSGGAVDTQYF
TRBJ1-2 | - | TRBV10-3 | - | TGTGCCATCAGTGAGTCGTCGGCGGGCTATGGCTACACCTTC | CAISESSAGYGYTF